One sample yielded the 30 T cell receptor beta chains listed below, sequenced in a study of cytomegalovirus exposure and HLA in healthy donors. Sequenced by immunoSEQ multiplex PCR; TCRdb stores in-frame clones only, minus some. The data hold roughly 84,000 clones, with roughly 88% observed a single time. Input material: PBMCs. Source of these receptors: a man aged 25-45 years in good health and CMV-seronegative.

Here the CDR3 DNA reads TGTGCCAGCAGCCAAGAGGCCTTGGGACTAGCGGGAGTTCAGCAGTACTTC. Protein: CASSQEALGLAGVQQYF. This chain uses TRBV4-2 with TRBJ2-7; TRBD2 agrees at 14 bases. J lost 8 bases, V lost 0 bases, and 9 bases had no gene match. Germline CDR1 and CDR2: LGHNA and YNFKEQ. The CDR3 consists of 17 residues.

The J gene is TRBJ1-5, the V gene TRBV6-1; 7 positions agree with TRBD1. The CDR3 is made up of 14 amino acids. Trimming at V came to 2 bases and at J to 7 bases, leaving 5 bases not matched to a gene. CDR1 and CDR2 from the germline V gene are MNHNS and SASEGT. CDR3 protein: CASSELDRDQPQHF. The DNA for the CDR3 is TGTGCCAGCAGTGAACTAGACAGGGACCAGCCCCAGCATTTT.

The CDR3 here is CASSFAGTSSYEQYF. The CDR3 DNA reads TGCGCCAGCAGCTTTGCGGGGACCAGCTCCTACGAGCAGTACTTC. The V and J genes are TRBV5-1 and TRBJ2-7, with D possibly TRBD2 on 6 matching bases. The V end was cut by 2 bases, the J end by 0 bases, with 12 bases between. The germline gives CDR1 SGHRS, CDR2 YFSETQ. CDR3 size: 15 residues. Based on the CDR3 plus reference TRBV5-1 and TRBJ2-7, the full variable domain is KAGVTQTPRYLIKTRGQQVTLSCSPISGHRSVSWYQQTPGQGLQFLFEYFSETQRNKGNFPGRFSGRQFSNSRSEMNVSTLELGDSALYLCASSFAGTSSYEQYFGPGTRLTVT.

The chain recombines TRBV18 with TRBJ2-7; TRBD1 aligns across 7 bases. This CDR3 is built from 15 residues. V trimming: 0 bases; J trimming: 4 bases; junction bases outside the gene matches: 6. Looked up from germline, CDR1 is KGHSH and CDR2 is LQKENI. Here the CDR3 reads CASSPPDRPGYEQYF. The CDR3 DNA sequence: TGTGCCAGCTCACCACCGGACAGGCCAGGATACGAGCAGTACTTC.

The chain employs TRBV4-1 and TRBJ1-2, with D uncertain. V gave up 0 bases and J gave up 4 bases, with 18 bases separating them. The CDR3 loop spans 17 amino acids. Germline assignment: CDR1 MGHRA and CDR2 YSYEKL. CDR3 amino acids: CASSQERANLKSYGYTF. The CDR3 DNA reads as TGCGCCAGCAGCCAAGAGAGGGCCAACCTCAAGTCCTATGGCTACACCTTC.

This chain uses TRBV5-6 with TRBJ1-5, with D hard to call. The V gene lost 0 bases and the J gene lost 3 bases, with 10 bases spanning the gap. Germline V CDR1 and CDR2: SGHDT, YYEEEE. The length of the CDR3 is 15 residues. This chain's CDR3 is CASSLARYDNQPQHF. DNA for the CDR3: TGTGCCAGCAGCTTGGCCAGGTATGACAATCAGCCCCAGCATTTT.

The chain joins TRBV6-1 to TRBJ2-7; D might be TRBD2 (5 bases). CDR3 length: 11 residues. Between the trimmed V and J ends, which lost 6 bases and 3 bases, there was a span of 6 bases. Germline loops: CDR1 MNHNS, CDR2 SASEGT. CDR3: CASRRVYEQYF. The CDR3 DNA reads as TGTGCCAGCAGGCGGGTCTACGAGCAGTACTTC.

This chain connects TRBV14 to TRBJ2-1; D gene uncertain. CDR1 and CDR2 (germline): SGHDN, FVKESK. This CDR3 spans 14 amino acids. Trimming stripped 3 bases from V and 7 bases from J, with 13 bases between. The CDR3 bases are TGTGCCAGCAGCCACCTTCAGAAAAGTAATGAGCAGTTCTTC. Protein product: CASSHLQKSNEQFF.

The gene calls are TRBV2 and TRBJ2-2; D might be TRBD1 (5 bases). This CDR3 spans 17 amino acids. Germline V gene data show CDR1 as SNHLY and CDR2 as FYNNEI. V was trimmed by 6 bases and J by 5 bases, leaving 22 bases between them. CDR3 bases: TGTGCCAGCAGCGGCCCTTACAGGTCCGCAATAACCGGGGAGCTGTTTTTT. Its translation is CASSGPYRSAITGELFF.

J is TRBJ1-1 and V is TRBV5-1, with D uncertain. CDR1 and CDR2 (germline): SGHRS, YFSETQ. This CDR3 has 13 amino acids. Trimming took 3 bases from V and 1 from J, leaving 7 bases between them. Here the CDR3 reads CASSSTANTEAFF. In DNA, the CDR3 is TGCGCCAGCAGCTCGACTGCGAACACTGAAGCTTTCTTT.

This clone was observed once. This chain links TRBV30 with TRBJ2-7; D is perhaps TRBD1 (6 bases). This CDR3 is 13 amino acids long. Looked up from germline, CDR1 is GTSNPN and CDR2 is SVGIG (reference sequence). The ends were cut back, 4 bases at V and 1 base at J, with 11 bases in the middle. Here the CDR3 reads CAWTGTPSYEQYF. CDR3 bases: TGTGCCTGGACCGGGACACCATCCTACGAGCAGTACTTC.

The rearrangement links TRBV5-6 to TRBJ2-7, with D hard to call. The V end lost 0 bases, the J end lost 2 bases, and 9 bases lay between the germline ends. There are 14 residues in the CDR3. Germline CDR1 reads SGHDT; CDR2 reads YYEEEE. The CDR3 sequence is CASSLEQTTYEQYF. CDR3 sequence (DNA): TGTGCCAGCAGCTTGGAACAGACCACCTACGAGCAGTACTTC.

The chain recombines TRBV19 with TRBJ2-7; maybe TRBD2 (6 bases). Germline-derived CDR1 and CDR2 are LNHDA and SQIVND (reference sequence). Trimming took 8 bases from V and 3 from J, leaving 14 bases between them. The CDR3 runs to 13 residues. The CDR3 loop reads CASAPGGIYEQYF. CDR3 DNA sequence: TGTGCCAGTGCCCCCGGGGGAATCTACGAGCAGTACTTC.

The rearrangement joins TRBV6-5 to TRBJ2-7; TRBD2 is a possible D gene (6 bases). The length of the CDR3 is 13 residues. From germline, CDR1 is MNHEY and CDR2 SVGAGI. V was shortened by 7 bases and J by 5 bases, with 15 bases between the two germline ends. CDR3 sequence: CASTRPGVDEQYF. CDR3 DNA sequence: TGTGCCAGCACCCGACCGGGGGTCGACGAGCAGTACTTC.

The chain has TRBV6-5 and TRBJ2-7, with 7 bases that match TRBD1. Germline values: CDR1 MNHEY, CDR2 SVGAGI. The CDR3 has 14 amino acids. V dropped 6 bases and J dropped 6; count of bases not matched to a gene: 11. CDR3 sequence: CASSVDRAISEQYF. CDR3 nucleotides: TGTGCCAGCAGCGTCGACAGGGCGATTAGCGAGCAGTACTTC.

V and J are TRBV6-5 and TRBJ2-1, with TRBD1 matching 7 bases. Unmatched junction bases numbered 6, after V lost 4 bases and J lost 3 bases. The CDR3 is 15 residues long. Looked up from germline, CDR1 is MNHEY and CDR2 is SVGAGI. The CDR3 loop is CASSSSRDSYNEQFF. The CDR3 DNA reads as TGTGCCAGCAGTTCAAGCAGGGACAGCTACAATGAGCAGTTCTTC.

The V and J genes are TRBV18 and TRBJ1-6; D uncertain. CDR1 and CDR2 from the germline V gene are KGHSH and LQKENI. V was pared by 3 bases and J by 6 bases, with 12 bases between. The CDR3 loop spans 15 amino acids. The CDR3 spells CASSPSMGVNSPLHF. CDR3 nucleotide sequence: TGTGCCAGCTCACCCTCGATGGGAGTTAATTCACCCCTCCACTTT.

The chain links TRBV13 to TRBJ2-7, with TRBD1 as a possible D gene (6 bases). Germline values: CDR1 PRHDT, CDR2 FYEKMQ (reference sequence). Trimming took 4 bases from V and 2 from J, leaving 27 bases between them. The CDR3 runs 19 residues. The CDR3 DNA reads TGTGCCAGCAGCTCGCGAGATTTTACCGGGACATCGTCAACCTACGAGCAGTACTTC. It translates to CASSSRDFTGTSSTYEQYF.

The chain recombines TRBV5-1 with TRBJ2-3, with 8 bases that match TRBD2. Germline assignment: CDR1 SGHRS and CDR2 YFSETQ. The CDR3 has 18 residues. Unmatched junction bases numbered 14, after V lost 0 bases and J lost 5 bases. CDR3 DNA sequence: TGCGCCAGCAGCTTGGGTGGCGCCTGGACTAGCAGGGGAGATACGCAGTATTTT. Translating gives CASSLGGAWTSRGDTQYF. Complete variable domain (other parts from reference TRBV5-1 and TRBJ2-3): KAGVTQTPRYLIKTRGQQVTLSCSPISGHRSVSWYQQTPGQGLQFLFEYFSETQRNKGNFPGRFSGRQFSNSRSEMNVSTLELGDSALYLCASSLGGAWTSRGDTQYFGPGTRLTVL.

The chain couples TRBV19 to TRBJ2-7; TRBD1 might be the D (6 bases). Trimming took 3 bases from V and 3 from J, leaving 15 bases between them. Germline V gene sequence: CDR1 LNHDA, CDR2 SQIVND (reference sequence). The CDR3 totals 15 residues. The CDR3 loop is CASSITGSDGYEQYF. The CDR3, as DNA: TGTGCCAGTAGTATTACAGGGTCGGATGGCTACGAGCAGTACTTC.

The V and J genes are TRBV4-1 and TRBJ2-7; D remains ambiguous. The germline V gene has CDR1 MGHRA and CDR2 YSYEKL. The ends were cut back, 1 base at V and 6 bases at J, with 10 bases in the middle. There are 13 residues in the CDR3. CDR3 amino acids: CASSQGSVSEQYF. Here the CDR3 DNA reads TGCGCCAGCAGCCAAGGTTCCGTCTCCGAGCAGTACTTC.

The chain joins TRBV10-3 to TRBJ2-2; weak D call: TRBD1 (5 bases). V was clipped by 7 bases and J by 2 bases, with 14 bases between them. The CDR3 runs to 15 residues. From germline, CDR1 is ENHRY and CDR2 SYGVKD. The CDR3 nucleotides read TGTGCCATCACTCCGTCAGGGCAAAACACCGGGGAGCTGTTTTTT. As protein: CAITPSGQNTGELFF.

V gene TRBV7-9 combines with J gene TRBJ2-2, with 10 bases aligning to TRBD2. Trimming removed 7 bases from V and 6 bases from J; junction bases left unmatched: 5. The CDR3 has 14 residues. The germline V gene encodes CDR1 SEHNR and CDR2 FQNEAQ (reference sequence). CDR3 nucleotides: TGTGCCAGCAAAGGGACTAGCGATTCCGGGGAGCTGTTTTTT. Residues: CASKGTSDSGELFF.

This rearrangement joins TRBV9 to TRBJ2-3; D is possibly TRBD1 (6 bases). V lost 3 bases and J 0 bases, leaving 14 bases between the germline ends. This CDR3 has 16 amino acids. Per the germline V gene, CDR1 is SGDLS and CDR2 is YYNGEE. The CDR3: CASSALGHPSTDTQYF. CDR3 bases: TGTGCCAGCAGCGCCTTGGGACACCCTAGCACAGATACGCAGTATTTT.

The V gene is TRBV6-6, the J gene TRBJ2-5; D unresolved. V dropped 6 bases and J dropped 5 bases, with 10 bases sitting between them. Germline CDR1 is MNHNY and CDR2 is SVGAGI (reference sequence). This CDR3 has 12 residues. The CDR3 DNA is TGTGCCAGCAGCCAATCCCGGGAGACCCAGTACTTC. Residues: CASSQSRETQYF.

The chain employs TRBV10-3 and TRBJ2-5, with TRBD1 identical over 7 bases. CDR1 ENHRY and CDR2 SYGVKD come from the germline V gene. The CDR3 runs to 15 residues. The ends lost 10 bases at V and 2 bases at J; junction bases unmatched: 13. The CDR3 nucleotides are TGTGCCACCTGGGAGACAGGGTCATTTCAAGAGACCCAGTACTTC. Residues: CATWETGSFQETQYF.

The V call is TRBV7-3, the J call TRBJ2-1; 9 positions match TRBD2. In germline, CDR1 is SGHTA, CDR2 FQGTGA. V shed 5 bases, J shed 8 bases, and the junction held 10 bases outside the gene matches. The CDR3 has 15 residues. The chain's CDR3 is CASSPAGREGYEQFF. Here the CDR3 DNA reads TGTGCCAGCAGCCCCGCCGGGCGGGAGGGCTATGAGCAGTTCTTC.

The chain carries TRBV29-1 and TRBJ2-7; D is possibly TRBD1 (5 bases). The V end lost 7 bases, the J end lost 3 bases, and 16 bases lay between the germline ends. Germline CDR1 is SQVTM and CDR2 is ANQGSEA. The CDR3 has 13 residues. The CDR3 DNA is TGCAGCGCCAACCAGGGAACCCGCTACGAGCAGTACTTC. Its protein is CSANQGTRYEQYF.

The chain joins TRBV4-2 to TRBJ1-3; 8 nucleotides agree with TRBD1. The germline CDR1 and CDR2 sequences are LGHNA and YNFKEQ. The CDR3 contains 16 residues. Germline trimming cut 5 bases from V and 3 bases from J; bases unmatched to any gene: 9. The CDR3 reads CASSIDTGTGGNTIYF. In DNA, the CDR3 is TGTGCCAGCAGCATCGATACCGGGACAGGTGGAAACACCATATATTTT.

The chain combines TRBV28 with TRBJ2-7; 7 bases are a match to TRBD2. CDR3 length: 13 residues. The V and J ends lost 2 bases and 3 bases, in that order; junction bases with no gene match: 1. Germline V CDR1 and CDR2: MDHEN, SYDVKM. Here the CDR3 reads CASSLGTIYEQYF. The CDR3 nucleotides read TGTGCCAGCAGTTTAGGGACTATCTACGAGCAGTACTTC. Complete variable domain (other parts from reference TRBV28 and TRBJ2-7): DVKVTQSSRYLVKRTGEKVFLECVQDMDHENMFWYRQDPGLGLRLIYFSYDVKMKEKGDIPEGYSVSREKKERFSLILESASTNQTSMYLCASSLGTIYEQYFGPGTRLTVT.